The 2 T cell receptor beta chains listed next were all sequenced from one sample in a study of T-cell reconstitution after alpha-beta-depleted transplantation in children (dated by TCRdb to 2016 to 2017). The library was built by means of PCR. The sequencer was an Illumina HiSeq 2500. TCR library preparation used molecular barcoding, with unique molecular identifiers applied to normalize quantification of the TCRbeta repertoire. TCRdb itself trimmed the public reads at Q25 with fastp, ran MiXCR and retained productive beta chains. Duplicate CDR3 protein sequences are folded into a single record with the most common DNA and genes. This sample comprises about 610,000 distinct CDR3 sequences, more than 20% of them detected only once. About 35% of the sample rests with the top ten. The intended sense of this specimen's treatment or condition label: allogeneic hematopoietic cell transplantation with graft depleted of TCRalphabeta T cells and CD19 B cells.

The source was PBMCs, collected before TCRalphabeta/CD19-depleted stem cell transplant. These receptors were obtained from a boy under three years old with Wiskott-Aldrich syndrome, due to receive a stem cell transplant.

This chain uses TRBV18 with TRBJ2-1; 7 bases agree with TRBD2. Germline-derived CDR1 and CDR2 are KGHSH and LQKENI. The CDR3 runs to 17 residues. With 1 base clipped from V and 4 bases from J, the junction kept 10 bases outside the gene matches. CDR3 region: CASSPLASGKRYNEQFF. The CDR3 DNA reads as TGTGCCAGCTCACCACTGGCTAGCGGAAAACGTTACAATGAGCAGTTCTTC.

CDR3 nucleotides: TGTGCCAGCAGCCGATCCACCCCGCCCCCTCGGACTAGCGGGAGATTGACAGATACGCAGTATTTT. It encodes CASSRSTPPPRTSGRLTDTQYF. The chain combines TRBV14 with TRBJ2-3; TRBD2 aligns across 13 bases. The V and J ends lost 4 bases and 3 bases, in that order; junction bases with no gene match: 22. The CDR3 runs to 22 residues. The germline V gene has CDR1 SGHDN and CDR2 FVKESK. Full variable domain (outside the CDR3, taken from reference TRBV14 and TRBJ2-3): EAGVTQFPSHSVIEKGQTVTLRCDPISGHDNLYWYRRVMGKEIKFLLHFVKESKQDESGMPNNRFLAERTGGTYSTLKVQPAELEDSGVYFCASSRSTPPPRTSGRLTDTQYFGPGTRLTVL.